Listed here are 7 T cell receptor beta chains from one sample, sequenced in a study of tumor and adjacent non-tumor tissue in lung cancer. This sample's RNA came from whole unsorted tissue. A modified ARM-PCR protocol with three rounds of nested PCR amplified TCRbeta. Via MiXCR, TCRdb re-called the multiplex PCR reads, giving one row per CDR3 protein. There are around 99,000 distinct CDR3 sequences in the sample; 60% to 80% occur only once, and 30% to 45% lies in the top ten. The sequenced sample consisted of lung tumor tissue. All receptors derive from a woman aged 55 to 70 with non-small cell lung cancer.

Points on this clonotype: With a much larger clone just one base away, this may be a read error. CDR3 nucleotides: TGCGCCAGCAGCCAAGCCGAAGGGACAGGGAATAAAAAACTGTTTTTT. Protein sequence: CASSQAEGTGNKKLFF. The chain recombines TRBV4-3 with TRBJ1-4; TRBD1 aligns across 9 bases. After removal of 1 base from V and 9 bases from J, the junction contained 9 bases not matched to a gene. The CDR3 totals 16 residues. CDR1 LGHNA and CDR2 YSLEER come from the germline V gene.

This clonotype appeared once. A much larger clonotype is one base distant, so this may be a read error. V usage is TRBV9 and J usage is TRBJ2-3; D uncertain. The ends were cut back, 3 bases at V and 9 bases at J, with 14 bases in the middle. Germline CDR1 is SGDLS and CDR2 is YYNGEE. This CDR3 spans 13 amino acids. CDR3 protein: CASSEPMIDTQYF. The CDR3 DNA reads as TGTGCCAGCAGCGAGCCCATGATAGACACGCAGTATTTT.

Comments on this clonotype: One end of the junction fails to match germline, which may point to a read error. The J gene is TRBJ2-5, the V gene TRBV20-1, with a possible D match to TRBD2 (6 bases). The CDR3 length is 15 residues. Looked up from germline, CDR1 is DFQATT and CDR2 is SNEGSKA (reference sequence). This CDR3 reads CSARVERAHRGTQYF. Written as DNA, the CDR3 is TGCAGTGCTAGAGTTGAAAGGGCTCACCGCGGGACCCAATACTTC.

The chain carries TRBV7-2 and TRBJ2-7; 7 positions agree with TRBD1. CDR3 length: 14 amino acids. Germline values: CDR1 SGHTA, CDR2 FQGNSA. With 5 bases clipped from V and 5 bases from J, the junction kept 9 bases outside the gene matches. CDR3 sequence: CASSPRQGKNEQYF. The CDR3 bases are TGTGCCAGCAGCCCCCGACAGGGAAAGAACGAGCAGTACTTC.

This clonotype was observed a handful of times. A read error may be the cause here, since a much bigger clone is one base away. This chain uses TRBV6-1 with TRBJ2-2, with D tentatively TRBD2 (5 bases). The germline V gene encodes CDR1 MNHNS and CDR2 SASEGT. CDR3 length: 14 residues. The CDR3 DNA reads as TGTGCCAGCAGTGAAGCGCAGCGATTCGGGGAGCCGTTTTTT. Translating it yields CASSEAQRFGEPFF.

On this clonotype: An end of the junction differs from the germline gene, which may be a read error. In DNA form, the CDR3 reads TGCAGTGTGACGGACAGGGGTGGCTATGGCTACATCTTC. Its protein is CSVTDRGGYGYIF. The chain recombines TRBV20-1 with TRBJ1-2, with TRBD1 matching over 9 bases. The CDR3 covers 13 residues. The germline CDR1 and CDR2 sequences are DFQATT and SNEGSKA (reference sequence).

This rearrangement joins TRBV4-1 to TRBJ2-1; 7 bases fit TRBD2. There are 14 residues in the CDR3. In germline, CDR1 is MGHRA, CDR2 YSYEKL. With 7 bases clipped from V and 15 bases from J, the junction kept 18 bases outside the gene matches. Written as DNA, the CDR3 is TGCGCCAGCAACCCTACGGGGCTAGCGGTGACCAGGTTCTTC. The encoded protein is CASNPTGLAVTRFF.